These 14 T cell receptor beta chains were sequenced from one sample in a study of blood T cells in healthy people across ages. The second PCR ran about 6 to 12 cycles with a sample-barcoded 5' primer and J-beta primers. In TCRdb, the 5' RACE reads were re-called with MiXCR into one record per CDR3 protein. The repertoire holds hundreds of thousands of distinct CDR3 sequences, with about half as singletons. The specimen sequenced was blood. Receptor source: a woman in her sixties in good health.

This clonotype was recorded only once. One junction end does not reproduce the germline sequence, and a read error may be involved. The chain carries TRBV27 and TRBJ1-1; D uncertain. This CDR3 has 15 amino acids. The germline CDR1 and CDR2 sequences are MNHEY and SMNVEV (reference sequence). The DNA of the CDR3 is TGTGCCGGCAGTCTAAGGCCGGGGATGAACACTGAAGCTTTCTTT. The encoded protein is CAGSLRPGMNTEAFF.

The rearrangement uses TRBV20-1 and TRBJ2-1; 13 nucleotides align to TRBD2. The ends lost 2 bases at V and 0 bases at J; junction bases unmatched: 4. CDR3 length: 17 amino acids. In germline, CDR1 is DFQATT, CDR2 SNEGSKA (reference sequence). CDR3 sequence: CSARSLAGGSSYNEQFF. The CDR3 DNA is TGCAGTGCTAGATCACTAGCGGGAGGGAGCTCCTACAATGAGCAGTTCTTC.

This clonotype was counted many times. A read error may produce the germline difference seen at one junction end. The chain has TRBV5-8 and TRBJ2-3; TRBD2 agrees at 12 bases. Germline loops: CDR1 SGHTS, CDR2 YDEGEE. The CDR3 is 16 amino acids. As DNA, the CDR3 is TGCGCCAGCAGCCCCCGGACTAGCGGGGGCACAGATACGCAGTATTTT. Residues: CASSPRTSGGTDTQYF.

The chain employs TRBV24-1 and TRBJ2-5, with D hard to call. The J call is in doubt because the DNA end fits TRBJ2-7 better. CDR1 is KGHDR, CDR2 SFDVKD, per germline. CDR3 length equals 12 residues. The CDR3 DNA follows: TGTGCCACCAGTGCCTCGACCGGCGAGCAGTACTTC. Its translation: CATSASTGEQYF.

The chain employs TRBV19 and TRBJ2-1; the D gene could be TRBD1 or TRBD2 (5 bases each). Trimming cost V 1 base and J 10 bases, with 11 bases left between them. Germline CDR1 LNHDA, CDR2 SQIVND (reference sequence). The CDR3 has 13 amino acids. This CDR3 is CASSIAGGSEQFF. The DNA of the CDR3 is TGTGCCAGTAGTATAGCTGGGGGATCCGAGCAGTTCTTC. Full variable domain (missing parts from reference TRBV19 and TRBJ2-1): DGGITQSPKYLFRKEGQNVTLSCEQNLNHDAMYWYRQDPGQGLRLIYYSQIVNDFQKGDIAEGYSVSREKKESFPLTVTSAQKNPTAFYLCASSIAGGSEQFFGPGTRLTVL.

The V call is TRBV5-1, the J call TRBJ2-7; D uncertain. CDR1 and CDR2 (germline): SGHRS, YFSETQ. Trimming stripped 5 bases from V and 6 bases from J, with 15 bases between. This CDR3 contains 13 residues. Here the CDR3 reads CASSAQEGGEQYF. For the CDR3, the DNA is TGCGCCAGCAGTGCGCAGGAAGGTGGCGAGCAGTACTTC.

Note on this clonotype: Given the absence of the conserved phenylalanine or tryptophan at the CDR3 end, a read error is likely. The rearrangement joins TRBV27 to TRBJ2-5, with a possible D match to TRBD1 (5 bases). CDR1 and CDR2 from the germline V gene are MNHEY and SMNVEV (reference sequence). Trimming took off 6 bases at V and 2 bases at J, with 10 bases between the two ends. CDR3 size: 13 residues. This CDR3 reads CASSRQRQETQYS. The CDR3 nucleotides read TGTGCCAGCAGCCGACAGAGGCAAGAGACCCAGTACTCC.

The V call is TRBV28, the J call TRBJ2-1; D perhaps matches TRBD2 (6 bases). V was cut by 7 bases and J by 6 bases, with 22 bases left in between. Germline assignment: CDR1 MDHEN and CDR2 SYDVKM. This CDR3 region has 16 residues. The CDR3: CASTPSLAPILNEQFF. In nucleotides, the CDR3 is TGTGCCAGCACCCCCTCACTAGCCCCGATACTCAATGAGCAGTTCTTC.

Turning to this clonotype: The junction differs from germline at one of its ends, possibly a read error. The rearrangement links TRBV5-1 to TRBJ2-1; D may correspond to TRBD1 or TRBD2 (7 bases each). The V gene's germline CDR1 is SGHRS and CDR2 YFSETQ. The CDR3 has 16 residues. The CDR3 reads CASSPAGGGGYKEQFF. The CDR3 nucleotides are TGCGCCAGCAGCCCGGCAGGGGGGGGCGGTTACAAGGAGCAGTTCTTC.

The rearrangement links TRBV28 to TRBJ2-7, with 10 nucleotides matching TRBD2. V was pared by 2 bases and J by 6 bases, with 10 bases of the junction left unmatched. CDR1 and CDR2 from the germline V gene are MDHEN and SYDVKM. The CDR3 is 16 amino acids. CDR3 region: CASSLDPRLAGVEQYF. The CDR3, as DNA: TGTGCCAGCAGTTTAGACCCAAGACTAGCGGGTGTCGAGCAGTACTTC.

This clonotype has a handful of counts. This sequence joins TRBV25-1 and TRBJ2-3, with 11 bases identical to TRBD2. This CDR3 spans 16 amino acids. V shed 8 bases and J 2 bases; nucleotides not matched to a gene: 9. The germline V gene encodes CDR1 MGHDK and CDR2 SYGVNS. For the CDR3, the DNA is TGTGCCAGCGCCGGGACTAGCGGAGAAAACACAGATACGCAGTATTTT. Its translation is CASAGTSGENTDTQYF. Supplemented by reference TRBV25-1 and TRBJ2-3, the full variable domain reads EADIYQTPRYLVIGTGKKITLECSQTMGHDKMYWYQQDPGMELHLIHYSYGVNSTEKGDLSSESTVSRIRTEHFPLTLESARPSHTSQYLCASAGTSGENTDTQYFGPGTRLTVL.

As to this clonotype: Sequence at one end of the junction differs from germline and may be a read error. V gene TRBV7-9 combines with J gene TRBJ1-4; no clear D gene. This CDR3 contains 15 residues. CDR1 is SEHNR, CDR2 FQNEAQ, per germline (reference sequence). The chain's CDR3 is CTSSLALATGEKLFF. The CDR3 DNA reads TGTACCAGCAGCTTAGCGCTGGCGACTGGTGAAAAACTGTTTTTT.

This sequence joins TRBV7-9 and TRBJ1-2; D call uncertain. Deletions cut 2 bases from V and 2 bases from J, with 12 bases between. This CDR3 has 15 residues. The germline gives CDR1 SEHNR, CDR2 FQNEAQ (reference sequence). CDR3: CASSLNFGQNYGYTF. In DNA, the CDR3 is TGTGCCAGCAGCTTAAATTTTGGGCAGAACTATGGCTACACCTTC.

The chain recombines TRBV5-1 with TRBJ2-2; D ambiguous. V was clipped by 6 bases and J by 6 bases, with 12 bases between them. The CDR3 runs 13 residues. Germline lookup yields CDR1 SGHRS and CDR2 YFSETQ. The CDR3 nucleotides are TGCGCCAGCACGGATTTCTCCTCCGGGGAGCTGTTTTTT. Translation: CASTDFSSGELFF.